This section outlines one T cell receptor beta chain sequence together with its context. TCRdb re-analysed the 5' RACE reads in MiXCR, keeping a single row per CDR3 protein. The sample comprises about 27,000 distinct CDR3 sequences, around 4% of which are singletons, and about 10% rests with the top ten. This sample was included in a study of early T cells in non-severe SARS-CoV-2 infection. About the research overall: Chains were not paired, and sequencing was done on bulk RNA from unsorted whole blood.

The sample was whole blood. The sequence came from an adult who was a healthcare worker with PCR-confirmed SARS-CoV-2 infection or an uninfected control (not recorded which).

CDR3 residues: CSARKGGLAPDTQYF. DNA of the CDR3: TGCAGTGCTAGAAAAGGCGGACTTGCTCCAGATACGCAGTATTTT. The V and J genes are TRBV20-1 and TRBJ2-3; weak D call: TRBD2 (5 bases). The V and J ends lost 2 bases and 4 bases respectively, with 16 bases between them. The CDR3 is made up of 15 amino acids. Germline V CDR1 and CDR2: DFQATT, SNEGSKA (reference sequence).